A selection of T cell receptor beta chains follows, all from one sample in a study of T cell responses to AZD1222 COVID-19 vaccine. The data were produced by immunoSEQ multiplex PCR, yet TCRdb's version contains in-frame clones alone and is incomplete. Of roughly 150,000 clones in the sample, around 90% were seen once. This material consisted of peripheral blood, taken 28 days after the second AZD1222 dose. The receptors here all came from an adult who received the AZD1222 COVID-19 vaccine. CDR3s include the opening cysteine and the closing phenylalanine or tryptophan. A D gene is named only where the DNA matches it firmly. Rows give clone size only sometimes, using once, few, many, or a class for an expanded clone.

clone size: .
D gene: TRBD1
J gene: TRBJ2-5
V gene: TRBV6-5
CDR3 DNA: TGTGCCAGCAGTAAACCGACAGGGCACGAGACCCAGTACTTC
CDR3 protein: CASSKPTGHETQYF

clone size: .
D gene: TRBD1
J gene: TRBJ1-1
V gene: TRBV6-2/TRBV6-3
CDR3 DNA: TGTGCCAGCAGCTCGGACAGGGTATCACCGGCTTTCTTT
CDR3 protein: CASSSDRVSPAFF

clone size: .
D gene: .
J gene: TRBJ2-2
V gene: TRBV6-2/TRBV6-3
CDR3 DNA: TGTGCCAGCAGCTATAGGAGACAGTTAAACACCGGGGAGCTGTTTTTT
CDR3 protein: CASSYRRQLNTGELFF

clone size: .
D gene: .
J gene: TRBJ1-4
V gene: TRBV28
CDR3 DNA: TGTGCCAGCGGGGGGCCGGGAACTAATGAAAAACTGTTTTTT
CDR3 protein: CASGGPGTNEKLFF

clone size: .
D gene: .
J gene: TRBJ2-7
V gene: TRBV7-2
CDR3 DNA: TGTGCCAGCAGCTCGCTCGACGGGGGCGGTGAGCAGTACTTC
CDR3 protein: CASSSLDGGGEQYF

clone size: .
D gene: .
J gene: TRBJ1-2
V gene: TRBV18
CDR3 DNA: TGTGCCAGCTCAGGACTGAGGAACTATGGCTACACCTTC
CDR3 protein: CASSGLRNYGYTF

clone size: few
D gene: .
J gene: TRBJ1-1
V gene: TRBV12-3/TRBV12-4
CDR3 DNA: TGTGCCAGCAGTTACCCTGAAGCTTTCTTT
CDR3 protein: CASSYPEAFF

clone size: .
D gene: TRBD2
J gene: TRBJ2-2
V gene: TRBV7-8
CDR3 DNA: TGTGCCAGCAGTTTGGCGGGAGGGCGGCCCACCGGGGAGCTGTTTTTT
CDR3 protein: CASSLAGGRPTGELFF

clone size: few
D gene: .
J gene: TRBJ1-2
V gene: TRBV10-2
CDR3 DNA: TGCGCCAGCTCAGGGTTCAACTATGGCTACACCTTC
CDR3 protein: CASSGFNYGYTF

clone size: once
D gene: TRBD2
J gene: TRBJ2-7
V gene: TRBV28
CDR3 DNA: TGTGCCAGCTCTGGGGTGGGTAAGCGGGGCGAGCAGTACTTC
CDR3 protein: CASSGVGKRGEQYF

clone size: .
D gene: TRBD1
J gene: TRBJ1-5
V gene: TRBV6-2/TRBV6-3
CDR3 DNA: TGTGCCAGCAGTTCCACCCCGGGACAGGGATTTCTGTGGCCCCAGCATTTT
CDR3 protein: CASSSTPGQGFLWPQHF

clone size: .
D gene: .
J gene: TRBJ1-5
V gene: TRBV28
CDR3 DNA: TGTGCCACTTCCACCCCGAGGGCGGGCAGCTTTGGCAATCAGCCCCAGCATTTT
CDR3 protein: CATSTPRAGSFGNQPQHF

clone size: .
D gene: .
J gene: TRBJ2-3
V gene: TRBV9
CDR3 DNA: TGTGCCAGCAGCAAGAGGGACCGAGATACGCAGTATTTT
CDR3 protein: CASSKRDRDTQYF

clone size: few
D gene: .
J gene: TRBJ2-1
V gene: TRBV29-1
CDR3 DNA: TGCAGCGTTGCGAGGGGGGATGAGCAGTTCTTC
CDR3 protein: CSVARGDEQFF

clone size: .
D gene: .
J gene: TRBJ1-4
V gene: TRBV7-9
CDR3 DNA: TGTGCCAGCAGCTTAGGGGGTACCCAGAGTGAAAAACTGTTTTTT
CDR3 protein: CASSLGGTQSEKLFF

clone size: .
D gene: .
J gene: TRBJ1-3
V gene: TRBV19
CDR3 DNA: TGTGCCAGTAGAACTATCAGCTCTGGAAACACCATATATTTT
CDR3 protein: CASRTISSGNTIYF

clone size: .
D gene: TRBD1
J gene: TRBJ1-5
V gene: TRBV18
CDR3 DNA: TGTGCCAGCTCACCCTACGGACAGGGGGAGAATCAGCCCCAGCATTTT
CDR3 protein: CASSPYGQGENQPQHF

clone size: .
D gene: .
J gene: TRBJ2-7
V gene: TRBV5-1
CDR3 DNA: TGCGCCAGCAGCTTGGATAGGCTGGGGGAGCAGTACTTC
CDR3 protein: CASSLDRLGEQYF

clone size: .
D gene: .
J gene: TRBJ2-2
V gene: TRBV27
CDR3 DNA: TGTGCCAGCAGTTTATCAGTTCCCGGGGAGCTGTTTTTT
CDR3 protein: CASSLSVPGELFF

clone size: .
D gene: TRBD1
J gene: TRBJ2-7
V gene: TRBV18
CDR3 DNA: TGTGCCAGCTCACGGGGACAGGGGGCTTACGAGCAGTACTTC
CDR3 protein: CASSRGQGAYEQYF

clone size: .
D gene: TRBD2
J gene: TRBJ2-3
V gene: TRBV5-1
CDR3 DNA: TGCGCCAGCAGCTGGGGAGCGGGGTTTCACACAGATACGCAGTATTTT
CDR3 protein: CASSWGAGFHTDTQYF

clone size: .
D gene: TRBD2
J gene: TRBJ2-3
V gene: TRBV5-4
CDR3 DNA: TGTGCCAGCAGTCAAGCTAGCGGGGGGGCCACAGATACGCAGTATTTT
CDR3 protein: CASSQASGGATDTQYF

clone size: few
D gene: TRBD1
J gene: TRBJ2-5
V gene: TRBV5-1
CDR3 DNA: TGCGCCAGCAGCTCTACAGGGGAAGAGACCCAGTACTTC
CDR3 protein: CASSSTGEETQYF

clone size: once
D gene: .
J gene: TRBJ1-6
V gene: TRBV1
CDR3 DNA: TGCACCAGCAGCCAATGGGACTACCAGGATCCACCCCTCCACTTT
CDR3 protein: CTSSQWDYQDPPLHF

clone size: .
D gene: TRBD1
J gene: TRBJ1-1
V gene: TRBV7-9
CDR3 DNA: TGTGCCAGCAGCTACGGACAGGGTTCGAACACTGAAGCTTTCTTT
CDR3 protein: CASSYGQGSNTEAFF

clone size: .
D gene: .
J gene: TRBJ1-6
V gene: TRBV27
CDR3 DNA: TGTGCCAGCAGTTTAAAGGGTAGGTCCTATAATTCACCCCTCCACTTT
CDR3 protein: CASSLKGRSYNSPLHF

clone size: .
D gene: .
J gene: TRBJ2-1
V gene: TRBV5-1
CDR3 DNA: TGCGCCAGCAGCTTGGCCGCAGGATTAGATGAGCAGTTCTTC
CDR3 protein: CASSLAAGLDEQFF

clone size: .
D gene: .
J gene: TRBJ2-7
V gene: TRBV5-4
CDR3 DNA: TGTGCCAGCAGCTTGGTCGGAGGGGGCGAGCAGTACTTC
CDR3 protein: CASSLVGGGEQYF

clone size: .
D gene: .
J gene: TRBJ2-2
V gene: TRBV7-9
CDR3 DNA: TGTGCCAGCAGCTTAAGAGCACCAAGCACCGGGGAGCTGTTTTTT
CDR3 protein: CASSLRAPSTGELFF

clone size: .
D gene: .
J gene: TRBJ2-2
V gene: TRBV3-1/TRBV3-2
CDR3 DNA: TGTGCCAGCGACTCATGGAACACCGGGGAGCTGTTTTTT
CDR3 protein: CASDSWNTGELFF

clone size: .
D gene: .
J gene: TRBJ2-3
V gene: TRBV2
CDR3 DNA: TGTGCCAGCGCGTCGTCGTGGGATACGCAGTATTTT
CDR3 protein: CASASSWDTQYF

clone size: .
D gene: .
J gene: TRBJ2-1
V gene: TRBV14
CDR3 DNA: TGTGCCAGCAGCTTGCGACAGTCTGGCTACAATGAGCAGTTCTTC
CDR3 protein: CASSLRQSGYNEQFF

clone size: .
D gene: TRBD1
J gene: TRBJ2-7
V gene: TRBV2
CDR3 DNA: TGTGCCAGCAGTGAAGCAGACAGGGGATATGGCGAGCAGTACTTC
CDR3 protein: CASSEADRGYGEQYF

clone size: .
D gene: .
J gene: TRBJ1-1
V gene: TRBV5-1
CDR3 DNA: TGCGCCAGCAGCTTGGAGGGAACTGAAGCTTTCTTT
CDR3 protein: CASSLEGTEAFF

clone size: .
D gene: .
J gene: TRBJ2-3
V gene: TRBV2
CDR3 DNA: TGTGCCAGCAGTGTGGGCAGGCCTGGCGATACGCAGTATTTT
CDR3 protein: CASSVGRPGDTQYF

clone size: .
D gene: .
J gene: TRBJ2-1
V gene: TRBV3-1/TRBV3-2
CDR3 DNA: TGTGCCAGCAGCCAAGAAGGGCTAGGGAATACGTACAATGAGCAGTTCTTC
CDR3 protein: CASSQEGLGNTYNEQFF

clone size: .
D gene: .
J gene: TRBJ1-1
V gene: TRBV27
CDR3 DNA: TGTGCCAGCAGAAGGGGGGGGCTATGGGAAACTGAAGCTTTCTTT
CDR3 protein: CASRRGGLWETEAFF

clone size: .
D gene: .
J gene: TRBJ2-2
V gene: TRBV9
CDR3 DNA: TGTGCCAGCAGCGTTAAGATGGGTACCGGGGAGCTGTTTTTT
CDR3 protein: CASSVKMGTGELFF

clone size: .
D gene: .
J gene: TRBJ1-1
V gene: TRBV11-2
CDR3 DNA: TGTGCCAGCAGCTTAGAAGTCACTGAAGCTTTCTTT
CDR3 protein: CASSLEVTEAFF

clone size: .
D gene: TRBD2
J gene: TRBJ2-3
V gene: TRBV12-5
CDR3 DNA: TGTGCTAGTGGTCTGGGGGGGGTGGATACGCAGTATTTT
CDR3 protein: CASGLGGVDTQYF

clone size: .
D gene: TRBD2
J gene: TRBJ2-7
V gene: TRBV9
CDR3 DNA: TGTGCCAGCAGCGTAGCCGAGGGAGGGCCTGTGCAGTACTTC
CDR3 protein: CASSVAEGGPVQYF

clone size: .
D gene: TRBD2
J gene: TRBJ2-3
V gene: TRBV5-1
CDR3 DNA: TGCGCCAGCAGCTCATCCTTAGCGGGGGGATTCACAGATACGCAGTATTTT
CDR3 protein: CASSSSLAGGFTDTQYF

clone size: .
D gene: .
J gene: TRBJ2-6
V gene: TRBV4-1
CDR3 DNA: TGCGCCAGCAGCCAGGGGTATGGTGGGGCCAACGTCCTGACTTTC
CDR3 protein: CASSQGYGGANVLTF

clone size: .
D gene: .
J gene: TRBJ1-1
V gene: TRBV27
CDR3 DNA: TGTGCCAGCAGTCCCTCCCCGGGGACGAACACTGAAGCTTTCTTT
CDR3 protein: CASSPSPGTNTEAFF

clone size: .
D gene: TRBD1
J gene: TRBJ2-7
V gene: TRBV10-3
CDR3 DNA: TGTGCCATCAGGTCCGGGACAGGGTTCTCCTACGAGCAGTACTTC
CDR3 protein: CAIRSGTGFSYEQYF

clone size: .
D gene: .
J gene: TRBJ2-1
V gene: TRBV9
CDR3 DNA: TGTGCCAGCAGCGTAGTGGGGGGCACCTACAATGAGCAGTTCTTC
CDR3 protein: CASSVVGGTYNEQFF

clone size: .
D gene: .
J gene: TRBJ2-2
V gene: TRBV11-1
CDR3 DNA: TGTGCCAGCAGCTTAGACTATACAGCAGGCAACGTGCTGTTTTTT
CDR3 protein: CASSLDYTAGNVLFF

clone size: .
D gene: .
J gene: TRBJ1-3
V gene: TRBV2
CDR3 DNA: TGTGCCAGCGGCCAGAACCTCGGGGGAAACACCATATATTTT
CDR3 protein: CASGQNLGGNTIYF

clone size: .
D gene: .
J gene: TRBJ1-1
V gene: TRBV18
CDR3 DNA: TGTGCCAGCTCGCCTATTTCAGGGACCCCCACTGAAGCTTTCTTT
CDR3 protein: CASSPISGTPTEAFF

clone size: .
D gene: .
J gene: TRBJ2-2
V gene: TRBV5-4
CDR3 DNA: TGTGCCAGCAGCTTAGCTAGGGGCGGCACCGGGGAGCTGTTTTTT
CDR3 protein: CASSLARGGTGELFF

clone size: once
D gene: .
J gene: TRBJ1-2
V gene: TRBV30
CDR3 DNA: TGTGCCTGGATGATGGGGGCGGAAGGCTACACCTTC
CDR3 protein: CAWMMGAEGYTF

clone size: .
D gene: TRBD1
J gene: TRBJ2-6
V gene: TRBV29-1
CDR3 DNA: TGCAGCGTTGAGGACAGGGGCGCCTCCAGCTCTGGGGCCAACGTCCTGACTTTC
CDR3 protein: CSVEDRGASSSGANVLTF

clone size: .
D gene: .
J gene: TRBJ1-1
V gene: TRBV7-9
CDR3 DNA: TGTGCCAGCAGCCCCACTGCGAACACTGAAGCTTTCTTT
CDR3 protein: CASSPTANTEAFF

clone size: .
D gene: TRBD1
J gene: TRBJ1-1
V gene: TRBV5-1
CDR3 DNA: TGCGCCAGCAGAACCGGGACAGCCTTCACGAAAGCTTTCTTT
CDR3 protein: CASRTGTAFTKAFF

clone size: .
D gene: .
J gene: TRBJ2-6
V gene: TRBV6-5
CDR3 DNA: TGTGCCAGCAGACCGGGGGACACTGGGGCCAACGTCCTGACTTTC
CDR3 protein: CASRPGDTGANVLTF

clone size: .
D gene: .
J gene: TRBJ2-5
V gene: TRBV6-1
CDR3 DNA: TGTGCCAGCAGTGAAGCGCTTTTCCCCAGAGAGACCCAGTACTTC
CDR3 protein: CASSEALFPRETQYF

clone size: once
D gene: .
J gene: TRBJ1-1
V gene: TRBV28
CDR3 DNA: TGTGCCAGCAGCGCTTCCAACACTGAAGCTTTCTTT
CDR3 protein: CASSASNTEAFF

clone size: .
D gene: .
J gene: TRBJ1-6
V gene: TRBV11-1
CDR3 DNA: TGTGCCAGCAGCTTAGAGGCCCTTAATTCACCCCTCCACTTT
CDR3 protein: CASSLEALNSPLHF

clone size: .
D gene: .
J gene: TRBJ2-3
V gene: TRBV5-1
CDR3 DNA: TGCGCCAGCAGCCTCGGACTAAACACAGATACGCAGTATTTT
CDR3 protein: CASSLGLNTDTQYF

clone size: .
D gene: .
J gene: TRBJ1-1
V gene: TRBV2
CDR3 DNA: TGTGCCAGCAGTGGATGGGACGGATCTATGAACACTGAAGCTTTCTTT
CDR3 protein: CASSGWDGSMNTEAFF